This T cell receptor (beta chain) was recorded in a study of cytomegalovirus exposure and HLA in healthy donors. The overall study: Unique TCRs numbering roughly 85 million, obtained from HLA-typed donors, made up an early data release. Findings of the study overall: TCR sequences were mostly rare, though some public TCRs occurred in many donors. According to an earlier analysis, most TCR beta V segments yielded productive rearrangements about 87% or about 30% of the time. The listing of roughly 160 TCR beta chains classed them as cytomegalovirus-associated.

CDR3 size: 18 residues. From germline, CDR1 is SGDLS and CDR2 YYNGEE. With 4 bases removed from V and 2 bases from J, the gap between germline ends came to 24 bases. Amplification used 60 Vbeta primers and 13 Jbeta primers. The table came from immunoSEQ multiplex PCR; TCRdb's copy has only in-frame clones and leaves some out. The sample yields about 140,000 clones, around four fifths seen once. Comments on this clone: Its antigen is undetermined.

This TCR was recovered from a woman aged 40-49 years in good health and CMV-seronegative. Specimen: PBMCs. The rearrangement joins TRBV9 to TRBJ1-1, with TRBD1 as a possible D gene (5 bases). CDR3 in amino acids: CASSPYSGGFRKNTEAFF. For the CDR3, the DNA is TGTGCCAGCAGCCCTTACTCGGGGGGGTTCAGGAAAAACACTGAAGCTTTCTTT.